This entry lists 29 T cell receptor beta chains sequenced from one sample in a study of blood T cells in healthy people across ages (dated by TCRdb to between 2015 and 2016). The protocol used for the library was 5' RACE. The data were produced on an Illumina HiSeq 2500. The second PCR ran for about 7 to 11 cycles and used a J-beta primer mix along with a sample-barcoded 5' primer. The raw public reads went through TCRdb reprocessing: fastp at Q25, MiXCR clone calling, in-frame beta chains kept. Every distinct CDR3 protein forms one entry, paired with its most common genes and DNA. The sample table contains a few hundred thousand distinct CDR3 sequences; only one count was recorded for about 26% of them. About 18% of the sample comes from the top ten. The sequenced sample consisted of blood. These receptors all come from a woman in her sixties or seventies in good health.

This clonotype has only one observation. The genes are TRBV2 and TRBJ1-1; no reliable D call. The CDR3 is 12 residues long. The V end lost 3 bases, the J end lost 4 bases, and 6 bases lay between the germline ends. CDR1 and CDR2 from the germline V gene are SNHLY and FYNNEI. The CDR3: CASSDLGTEAFF. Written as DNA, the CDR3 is TGTGCCAGCAGTGACTTGGGCACTGAAGCTTTCTTT.

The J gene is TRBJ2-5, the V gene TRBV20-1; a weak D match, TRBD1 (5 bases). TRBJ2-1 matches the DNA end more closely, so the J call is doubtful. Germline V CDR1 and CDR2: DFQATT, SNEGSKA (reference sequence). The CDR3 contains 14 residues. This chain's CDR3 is CSAGPGYVNNEQFF. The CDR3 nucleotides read TGCAGTGCTGGGCCAGGGTACGTGAACAATGAGCAGTTCTTC.

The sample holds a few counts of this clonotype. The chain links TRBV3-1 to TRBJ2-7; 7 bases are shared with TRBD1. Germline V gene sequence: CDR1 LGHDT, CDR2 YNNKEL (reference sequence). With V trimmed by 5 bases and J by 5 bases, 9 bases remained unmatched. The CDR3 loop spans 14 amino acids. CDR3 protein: CASSSLTGNHEQYF. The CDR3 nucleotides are TGTGCCAGCAGCTCGTTGACAGGGAACCACGAGCAGTACTTC.

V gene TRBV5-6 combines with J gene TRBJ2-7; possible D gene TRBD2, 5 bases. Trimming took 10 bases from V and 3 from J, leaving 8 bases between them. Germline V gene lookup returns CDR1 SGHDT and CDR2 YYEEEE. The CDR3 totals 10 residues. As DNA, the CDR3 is TGTGCCCCGGGGATCTACGAGCAGTACTTC. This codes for CAPGIYEQYF.

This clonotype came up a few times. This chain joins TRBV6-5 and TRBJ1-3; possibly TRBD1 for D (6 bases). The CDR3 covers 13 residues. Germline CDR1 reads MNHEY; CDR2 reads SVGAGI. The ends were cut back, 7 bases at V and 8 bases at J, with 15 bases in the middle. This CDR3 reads CASIGAGEYTIYF. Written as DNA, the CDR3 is TGTGCCAGCATTGGGGCAGGGGAGTACACCATATATTTT.

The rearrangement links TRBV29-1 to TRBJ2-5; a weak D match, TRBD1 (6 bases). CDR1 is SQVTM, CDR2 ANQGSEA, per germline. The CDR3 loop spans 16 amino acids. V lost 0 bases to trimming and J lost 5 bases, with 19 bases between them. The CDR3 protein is CSVEDRGQGFGETQYF. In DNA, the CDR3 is TGCAGCGTTGAAGATCGTGGGCAGGGGTTCGGCGAGACCCAGTACTTC. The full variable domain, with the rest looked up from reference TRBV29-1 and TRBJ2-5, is SAVISQKPSRDICQRGTSLTIQCQVDSQVTMMFWYRQQPGQSLTLIATANQGSEATYESGFVIDKFPISRPNLTFSTLTVSNMSPEDSSIYLCSVEDRGQGFGETQYFGPGTRLLVL.

In DNA form, the CDR3 reads TGCGCCAGCAGGCCGGCAACCTTACGAGGCGCTGAAGCTTTCTTT. It codes for CASRPATLRGAEAFF. J is TRBJ1-1 and V is TRBV4-3; D is ambiguous. V was shortened by 6 bases and J by 6 bases, with 20 bases between the two germline ends. The CDR3 consists of 15 residues. CDR1 is LGHNA and CDR2 is YSLEER in the germline V gene.

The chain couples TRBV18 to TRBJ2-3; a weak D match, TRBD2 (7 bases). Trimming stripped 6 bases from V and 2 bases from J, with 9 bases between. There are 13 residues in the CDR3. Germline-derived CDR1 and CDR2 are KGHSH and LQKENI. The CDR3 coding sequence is TGTGCCAGCTCGGGGGGGCTCACAGATACGCAGTATTTT. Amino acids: CASSGGLTDTQYF.

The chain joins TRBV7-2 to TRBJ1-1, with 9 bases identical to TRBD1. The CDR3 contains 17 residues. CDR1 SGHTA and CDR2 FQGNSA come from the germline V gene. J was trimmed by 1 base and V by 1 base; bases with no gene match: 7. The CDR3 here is CASSLDRGQPWNTEAFF. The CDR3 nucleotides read TGTGCCAGCAGCTTAGACAGGGGGCAACCTTGGAACACTGAAGCTTTCTTT.

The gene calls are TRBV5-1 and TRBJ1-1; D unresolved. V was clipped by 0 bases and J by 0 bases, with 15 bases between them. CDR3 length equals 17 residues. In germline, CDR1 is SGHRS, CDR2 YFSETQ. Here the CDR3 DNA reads TGCGCCAGCAGCTTGGCCGGGATACAAAGAATGAACACTGAAGCTTTCTTT. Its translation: CASSLAGIQRMNTEAFF.

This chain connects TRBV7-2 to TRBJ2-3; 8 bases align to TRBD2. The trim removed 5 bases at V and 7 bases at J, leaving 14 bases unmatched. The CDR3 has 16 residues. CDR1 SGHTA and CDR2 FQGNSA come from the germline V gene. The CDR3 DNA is TGTGCCAGCAGCGCTTCCACTAGCGGCGGGCGGAATACGCAGTATTTT. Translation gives CASSASTSGGRNTQYF.

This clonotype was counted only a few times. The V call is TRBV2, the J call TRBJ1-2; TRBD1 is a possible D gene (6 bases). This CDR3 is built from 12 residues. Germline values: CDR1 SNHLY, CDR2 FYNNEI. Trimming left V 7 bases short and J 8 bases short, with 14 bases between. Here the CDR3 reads CASTVTGYGYTF. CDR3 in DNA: TGTGCCAGCACCGTTACAGGGTACGGCTACACCTTC. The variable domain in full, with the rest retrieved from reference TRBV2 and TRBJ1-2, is EPEVTQTPSHQVTQMGQEVILRCVPISNHLYFYWYRQILGQKVEFLVSFYNNEISEKSEIFDDQFSVERPDGSNFTLKIRSTKLEDSAMYFCASTVTGYGYTFGSGTRLTVV.

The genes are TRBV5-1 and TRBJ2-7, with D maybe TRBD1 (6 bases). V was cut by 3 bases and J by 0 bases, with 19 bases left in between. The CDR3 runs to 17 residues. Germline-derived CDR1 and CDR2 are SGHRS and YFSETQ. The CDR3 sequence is CASSWGLNRDISYEQYF. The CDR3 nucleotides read TGCGCCAGCAGCTGGGGCTTAAACCGGGACATCTCCTACGAGCAGTACTTC. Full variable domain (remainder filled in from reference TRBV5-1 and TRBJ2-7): KAGVTQTPRYLIKTRGQQVTLSCSPISGHRSVSWYQQTPGQGLQFLFEYFSETQRNKGNFPGRFSGRQFSNSRSEMNVSTLELGDSALYLCASSWGLNRDISYEQYFGPGTRLTVT.

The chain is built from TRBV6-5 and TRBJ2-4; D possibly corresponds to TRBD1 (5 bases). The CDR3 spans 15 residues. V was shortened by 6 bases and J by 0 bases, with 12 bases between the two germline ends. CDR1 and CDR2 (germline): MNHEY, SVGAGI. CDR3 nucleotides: TGTGCCAGCAGCCCAGACAGTTTAGCCAAAAACATTCAGTACTTC. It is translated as CASSPDSLAKNIQYF.

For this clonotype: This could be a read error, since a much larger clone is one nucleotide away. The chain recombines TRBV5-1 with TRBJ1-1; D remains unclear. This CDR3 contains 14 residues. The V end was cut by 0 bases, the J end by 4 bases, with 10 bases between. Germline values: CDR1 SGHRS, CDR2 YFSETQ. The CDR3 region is CASSLEAVVTEAFF. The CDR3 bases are TGCGCCAGCAGCTTGGAAGCCGTGGTCACTGAAGCTTTCTTT.

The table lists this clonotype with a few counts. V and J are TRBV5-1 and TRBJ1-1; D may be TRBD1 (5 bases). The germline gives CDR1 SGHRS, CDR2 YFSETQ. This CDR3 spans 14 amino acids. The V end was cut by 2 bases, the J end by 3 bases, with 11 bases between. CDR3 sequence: CASSFGGTYTEAFF. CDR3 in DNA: TGCGCCAGCAGCTTCGGGGGTACGTACACTGAAGCTTTCTTT.

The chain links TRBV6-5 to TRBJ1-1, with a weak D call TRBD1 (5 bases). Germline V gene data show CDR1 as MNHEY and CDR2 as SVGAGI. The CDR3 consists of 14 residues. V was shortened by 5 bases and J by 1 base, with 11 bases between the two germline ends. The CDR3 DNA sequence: TGTGCCAGCAGTGCTCATGGACAGAACACTGAAGCTTTCTTT. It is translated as CASSAHGQNTEAFF.

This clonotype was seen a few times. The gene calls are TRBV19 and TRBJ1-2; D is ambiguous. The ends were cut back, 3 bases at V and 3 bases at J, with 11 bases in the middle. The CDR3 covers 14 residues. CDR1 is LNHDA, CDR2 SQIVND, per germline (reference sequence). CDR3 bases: TGTGCCAGTAGTATTGACCGTGGGGACTATGGCTACACCTTC. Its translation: CASSIDRGDYGYTF.

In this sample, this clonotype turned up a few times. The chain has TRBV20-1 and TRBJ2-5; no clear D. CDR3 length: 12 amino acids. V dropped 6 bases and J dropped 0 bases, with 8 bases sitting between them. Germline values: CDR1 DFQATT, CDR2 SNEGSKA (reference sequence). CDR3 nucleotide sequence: TGCAGTGCCTTTACCTACCAAGAGACCCAGTACTTC. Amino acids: CSAFTYQETQYF.

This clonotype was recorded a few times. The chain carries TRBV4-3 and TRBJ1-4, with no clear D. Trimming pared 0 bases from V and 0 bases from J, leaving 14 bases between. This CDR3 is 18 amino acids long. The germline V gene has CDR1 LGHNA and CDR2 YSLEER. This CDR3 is CASSQDPRRLATNEKLFF. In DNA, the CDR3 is TGCGCCAGCAGCCAAGATCCACGGAGACTTGCAACTAATGAAAAACTGTTTTTT.

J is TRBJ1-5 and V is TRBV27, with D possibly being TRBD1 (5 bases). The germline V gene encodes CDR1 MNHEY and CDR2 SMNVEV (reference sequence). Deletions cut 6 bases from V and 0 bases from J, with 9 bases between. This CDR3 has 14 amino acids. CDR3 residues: CASRPGSSNQPQHF. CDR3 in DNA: TGTGCCAGCAGACCAGGGAGTAGCAATCAGCCCCAGCATTTT.

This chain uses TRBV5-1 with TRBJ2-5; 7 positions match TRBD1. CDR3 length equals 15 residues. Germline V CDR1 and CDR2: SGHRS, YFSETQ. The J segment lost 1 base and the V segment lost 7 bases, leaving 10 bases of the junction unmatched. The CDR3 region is CASGTVGQVQETQYF. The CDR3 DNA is TGCGCCAGCGGTACTGTCGGACAGGTCCAAGAGACCCAGTACTTC.

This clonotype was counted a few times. The CDR3 DNA sequence: TGTGCCAGCAGCTTAGTGGGGACTAGCAATGAGCAGTTCTTC. It encodes CASSLVGTSNEQFF. The chain is built from TRBV7-2 and TRBJ2-7; 8 positions agree with TRBD2. TRBJ2-1 matches the DNA end more closely, so the J call is doubtful. The germline CDR1 and CDR2 sequences are SGHTA and FQGNSA. The CDR3 loop spans 14 amino acids.

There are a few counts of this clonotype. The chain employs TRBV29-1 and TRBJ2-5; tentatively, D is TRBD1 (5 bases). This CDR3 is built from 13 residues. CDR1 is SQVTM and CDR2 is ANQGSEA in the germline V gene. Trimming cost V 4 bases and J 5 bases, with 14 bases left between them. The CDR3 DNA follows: TGCAGCGTTGCCTTCACAGGCTGGGAGACCCAGTACTTC. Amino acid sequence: CSVAFTGWETQYF.

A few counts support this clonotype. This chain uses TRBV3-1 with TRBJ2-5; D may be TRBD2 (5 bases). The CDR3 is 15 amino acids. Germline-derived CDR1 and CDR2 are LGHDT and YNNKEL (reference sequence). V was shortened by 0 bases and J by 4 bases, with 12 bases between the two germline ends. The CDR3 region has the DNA TGTGCCAGCAGCCAAGATGTGCTAGCACGAGAGACCCAGTACTTC. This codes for CASSQDVLARETQYF.

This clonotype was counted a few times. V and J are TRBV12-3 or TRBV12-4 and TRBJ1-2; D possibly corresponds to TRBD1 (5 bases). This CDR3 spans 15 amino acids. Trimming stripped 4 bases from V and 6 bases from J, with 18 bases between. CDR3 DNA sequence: TGTGCCAGCAGTTCCGCGGCAGGGTGGGGGAATGGCTACACCTTC. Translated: CASSSAAGWGNGYTF.

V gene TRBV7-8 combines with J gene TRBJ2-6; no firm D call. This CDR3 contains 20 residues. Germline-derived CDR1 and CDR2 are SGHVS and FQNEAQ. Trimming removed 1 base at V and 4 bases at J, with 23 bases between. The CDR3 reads CASSLVQSPARLPGANVLTF. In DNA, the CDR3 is TGTGCCAGCAGCTTAGTCCAATCCCCGGCCCGGTTACCCGGGGCCAACGTCCTGACTTTC.

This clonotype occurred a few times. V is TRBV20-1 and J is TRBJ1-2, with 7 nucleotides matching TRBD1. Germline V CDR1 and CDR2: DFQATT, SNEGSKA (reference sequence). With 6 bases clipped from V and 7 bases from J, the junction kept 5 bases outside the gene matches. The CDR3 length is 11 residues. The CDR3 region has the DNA TGCAGTGCCCCAGGGGGTACTGGCTACACCTTC. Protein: CSAPGGTGYTF.

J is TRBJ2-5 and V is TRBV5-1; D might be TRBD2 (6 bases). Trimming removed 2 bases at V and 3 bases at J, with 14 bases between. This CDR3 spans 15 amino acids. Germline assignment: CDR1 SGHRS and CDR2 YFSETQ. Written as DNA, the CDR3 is TGCGCCAGCAGCTTCGCCGGGACTCTCGAAGAGACCCAGTACTTC. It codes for CASSFAGTLEETQYF.